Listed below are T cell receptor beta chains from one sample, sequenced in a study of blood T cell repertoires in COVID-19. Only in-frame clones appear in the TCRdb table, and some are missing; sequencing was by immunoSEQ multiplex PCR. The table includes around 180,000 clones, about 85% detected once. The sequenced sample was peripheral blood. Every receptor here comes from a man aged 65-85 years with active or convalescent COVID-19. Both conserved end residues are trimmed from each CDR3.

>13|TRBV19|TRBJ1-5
ASSIRTGSNQPQH
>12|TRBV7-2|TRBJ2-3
ASSFDRGSDTQY
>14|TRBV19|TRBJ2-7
ASRQRHRGGVYEQY
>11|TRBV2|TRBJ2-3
ASRDGGRGTQY
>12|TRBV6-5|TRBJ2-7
ASRITSGINEQY
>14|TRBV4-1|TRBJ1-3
ASTLRTGQSGNTIY
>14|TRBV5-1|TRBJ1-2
ASSLNQGTANYGYT
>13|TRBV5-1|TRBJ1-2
ASSLGTGGGYGYT
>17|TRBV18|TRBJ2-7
ASSLRTGGPVRQSYEQY
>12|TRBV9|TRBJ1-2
ASSVGQDYYGYT
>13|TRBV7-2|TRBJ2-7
ASSRWGGSSYEQY
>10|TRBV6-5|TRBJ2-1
ASSFHTGEQF
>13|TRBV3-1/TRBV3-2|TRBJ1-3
ASSQETGVTSTIY
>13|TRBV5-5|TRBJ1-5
ASSIGGFGNQPQH
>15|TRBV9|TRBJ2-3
ASTRFPGTSGSETQY
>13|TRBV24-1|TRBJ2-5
ATSGRIGRHETQY
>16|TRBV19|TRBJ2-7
ASRPQGPAGEGRYEQY
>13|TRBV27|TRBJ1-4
ASTKGGQGNEKLF
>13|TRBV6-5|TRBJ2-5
ASSYKGDRAETQY
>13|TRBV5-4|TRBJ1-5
ASSLAPGSAQPQH
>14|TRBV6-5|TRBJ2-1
ASSYSRRGPAGEQF
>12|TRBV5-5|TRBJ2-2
ASSLSLNTGELF
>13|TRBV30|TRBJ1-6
AWSMYGTGYSPLH
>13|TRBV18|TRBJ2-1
ASSPASGSFNEQF
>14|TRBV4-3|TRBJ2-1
ASSQEGGRTYNEQF
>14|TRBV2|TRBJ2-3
ASSSTGTGGTDTQY
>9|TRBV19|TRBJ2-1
ATTGLREQF
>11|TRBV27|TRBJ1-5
ASSVTVNQPQH
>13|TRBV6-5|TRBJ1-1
ASLPGGQMNTEAF
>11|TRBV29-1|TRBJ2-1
STGQGADNEQF
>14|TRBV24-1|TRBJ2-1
ATSGTSGSLLSEQF
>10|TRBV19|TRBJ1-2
ASTRTVYGYT